These T cell receptor beta chains were read from a single sample in a study of ipilimumab plus nivolumab after autologous stem cell transplantation. The method was immunoSEQ multiplex PCR; TCRdb's version includes in-frame clones alone and lacks a portion of them. The data hold tens of thousands of clones, with over 90% observed a single time. Sequences were derived from PBMCs, sampled in a trial of ipilimumab plus nivolumab as post-transplant consolidation. The receptors originated from a male donor with multiple myeloma. CDR3s include the opening cysteine and the closing phenylalanine or tryptophan. The order of the fields is clone size, J gene, CDR3 length, D gene, V gene, CDR3 DNA, CDR3 protein. The D gene is left open where the match is weak. The size of a clone is reported for some rows only, either as once, few or many, or as a class for expanded clones.

.	TRBJ2-5	13	.	TRBV28	TGTGCCAGCAGTTTGGCTACTAGGGAGACCCAGTACTTC	CASSLATRETQYF
.	TRBJ2-7	13	.	TRBV2	TGTGCCAGCACAAGTCCTAGCTCCTACGAGCAGTACTTC	CASTSPSSYEQYF
few	TRBJ1-1	14	.	TRBV30	TGTGCCTGGAGCAACATAATCTCCAACACTGAAGCTTTCTTT	CAWSNIISNTEAFF
.	TRBJ1-1	14	.	TRBV7-8	TGTGCCAGCAGCTTGGGCCAGATGAACACTGAAGCTTTCTTT	CASSLGQMNTEAFF
.	TRBJ1-1	14	.	TRBV7-9	TGTGCCAGCAGCTCCCGAGTAGGAGGAACTGAAGCTTTCTTT	CASSSRVGGTEAFF
.	TRBJ2-5	16	TRBD2	TRBV5-1	TGCGCCAGCAGCTCCCGGACTAGCGGGATACAAGAGACCCAGTACTTC	CASSSRTSGIQETQYF
.	TRBJ2-7	15	TRBD1	TRBV28	TGTGCCAGCAGTACCCGGACAGGGAGCTCCTACGAGCAGTACTTC	CASSTRTGSSYEQYF
.	TRBJ2-6	16	TRBD2	TRBV15	TGTGCCACCAGCAGAGCCGGGACTAGTGGGGCCAACGTCCTGACTTTC	CATSRAGTSGANVLTF
.	TRBJ2-7	15	TRBD2	TRBV4-2	TGTGCCAGCAGCCAACGGGGGGGTACTATATACGAGCAGTACTTC	CASSQRGGTIYEQYF
.	TRBJ2-5	13	.	TRBV6-7	TGTGCCAGTGCAGGACAGCCTCAAGAGACCCAGTACTTC	CASAGQPQETQYF
few	TRBJ2-2	15	.	TRBV21-1	TGTGCCAGCCCTCTCGGGGGAGTGAACACCGGGGAGCTGTTTTTT	CASPLGGVNTGELFF
.	TRBJ1-2	11	.	TRBV20-1	TGCAGTGCGCCGGGACGGGATGGCTACACCTTC	CSAPGRDGYTF
.	TRBJ2-1	13	.	TRBV6-1	TGTGCCAGCAAGGACCGGTCCTACAATGAGCAGTTCTTC	CASKDRSYNEQFF
.	TRBJ2-3	13	.	TRBV30	TGTGCCTGGAGGGGGGGACTTACAGATACGCAGTATTTT	CAWRGGLTDTQYF
once	TRBJ1-2	12	.	TRBV21-1	TGTGCCGGCGAGCAGGGAAACTATGGCTACACCTTC	CAGEQGNYGYTF
.	TRBJ2-7	13	TRBD1	TRBV6-1	TGTGCCATCAGACAGGGGGCCCTGTACGAGCAGTACTTC	CAIRQGALYEQYF
once	TRBJ1-2	15	TRBD1	TRBV11-2	TGTGCCAGCAGCGCCCAGACAGGGGGCGATTCTGGCTACACCTTC	CASSAQTGGDSGYTF
.	TRBJ1-5	14	.	TRBV19	TGTGCCAGTAGTATAGATCGGGGCACTCAGCCCCAGCATTTT	CASSIDRGTQPQHF
.	TRBJ1-2	13	.	TRBV29-1	TGCAGCGTGAGGGTTGGGTCTAACTATGGCTACACCTTC	CSVRVGSNYGYTF
.	TRBJ1-2	15	.	TRBV19	TGTGCCAGTAGTCTTACAGGCACCCCTAACTATGGCTACACCTTC	CASSLTGTPNYGYTF
.	TRBJ2-3	17	.	TRBV23-1	TGCGCCAGCAGTCCCCCCCCCGGGGGAGGAATCACAGATACGCAGTATTTT	CASSPPPGGGITDTQYF
once	TRBJ1-1	14	TRBD1	TRBV9	TGTGCCAGCAGCGTAGGTGCAGGGGGCTTTGAAGCTTTCTTT	CASSVGAGGFEAFF
.	TRBJ1-4	14	.	TRBV5-1	TGCGCCAGCAGCTTAAGGAACTCTAATGAAAAACTGTTTTTT	CASSLRNSNEKLFF
.	TRBJ2-3	14	.	TRBV18	TGTGCCAGCTCACCCTTAGCGTACACAGATACGCAGTATTTT	CASSPLAYTDTQYF
.	TRBJ1-5	18	.	TRBV7-9	TGTGCCAGCAGCTTAGCGCTAAGTTCAGGAGGGTACGATCAGCCCCAGCATTTT	CASSLALSSGGYDQPQHF
.	TRBJ1-1	11	.	TRBV30	TGTGCCTGGAGTGTACAGACTGAAGCTTTCTTT	CAWSVQTEAFF
.	TRBJ1-4	15	.	TRBV28	TGTGCCAGCAACAGACGGGACACCTCTAATGAAAAACTGTTTTTT	CASNRRDTSNEKLFF
.	TRBJ2-7	14	TRBD1	TRBV9	TGTGCCAGCAGCGAGACAGGGATTTCCTACGAGCAGTACTTC	CASSETGISYEQYF
.	TRBJ1-2	15	.	TRBV7-9	TGTGCCAGCAGCTTAGAGGTGACTTCTAACTATGGCTACACCTTC	CASSLEVTSNYGYTF
.	TRBJ2-1	15	.	TRBV2	TGTGCCAGCAGTGTGGGGCAGCTCGCTCCTGATGAGCAGTTCTTC	CASSVGQLAPDEQFF
.	TRBJ2-7	16	TRBD1	TRBV7-9	TGTGCCAGCAGCCCTACAGGGGGTCTCAGCTCCTACGAGCAGTACTTC	CASSPTGGLSSYEQYF
.	TRBJ2-7	14	.	TRBV7-8	TGTGCCAGCAGCCGGGGAGGGGGGACCTACGAGCAGTACTTC	CASSRGGGTYEQYF
.	TRBJ2-7	14	.	TRBV7-2	TGTGCCAGCAACGATGGCCCCGGGGCCTACGAGCAGTACTTC	CASNDGPGAYEQYF